One TCR beta chain is described in this entry. The target antigen is unknown. One entry per CDR3 protein results from TCRdb running MiXCR on the RT-PCR reads. The sample yields about 180,000 distinct CDR3 sequences, around 9% seen once. This sample was included in a study of response to subunit inactivated influenza vaccine. Regarding the study as a whole: The authors suggested that few new T cells are recruited per seasonal influenza vaccination.

This TCR came from a man between 45 and 60 years old who received an inactivated influenza vaccine. The specimen was non-naive T cells sorted from PBMCs, collected on the day of vaccination.

The DNA of the CDR3 is TGCGCCAGCATCACGAGGGAGGGCCCAGGCAATGAGCAGTTCTTC. Amino acid sequence: CASITREGPGNEQFF. The genes are TRBV5-1 and TRBJ2-1; 7 bases agree with TRBD2. CDR3 length: 15 amino acids. CDR1 and CDR2 (germline): SGHRS, YFSETQ. V lost 6 bases to trimming and J lost 6 bases; unmatched junction nucleotides: 12.